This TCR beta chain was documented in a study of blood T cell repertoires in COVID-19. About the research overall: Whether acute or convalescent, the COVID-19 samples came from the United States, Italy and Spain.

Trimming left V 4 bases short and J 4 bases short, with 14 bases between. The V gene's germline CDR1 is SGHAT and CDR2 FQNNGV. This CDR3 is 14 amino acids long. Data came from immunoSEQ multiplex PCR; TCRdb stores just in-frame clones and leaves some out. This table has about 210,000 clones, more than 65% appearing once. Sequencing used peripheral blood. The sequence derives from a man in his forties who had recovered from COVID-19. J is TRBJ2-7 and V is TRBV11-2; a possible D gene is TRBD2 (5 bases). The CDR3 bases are TGTGCCAGCAGCTCCCCCAACGGGGTTTACGAGCAGTACTTC. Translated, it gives CASSSPNGVYEQYF.